These 9 T cell receptor beta chains were all obtained from the same sample, sequenced in a study of blood T cells in healthy people across ages. A second PCR, run for about 6 to 11 cycles, used a sample-barcoded 5' primer plus a J-beta primer mix. TCRdb fed the 5' RACE reads into MiXCR, producing one record per CDR3 protein. The table includes around 1.5 million distinct CDR3 sequences, approximately 32% detected once. Input material: blood. The origin of the receptors is a young woman in good health.

The chain couples TRBV6-1 to TRBJ2-7, with 7 bases aligning to TRBD1. This CDR3 region has 15 residues. Germline CDR1 reads MNHNS; CDR2 reads SASEGT. Unmatched junction bases numbered 6, after V lost 2 bases and J lost 2 bases. The CDR3, as DNA: TGTGCCAGCAGTGAACCGGGACAGACAACCTACGAGCAGTACTTC. Protein sequence: CASSEPGQTTYEQYF.

In the case of this clonotype: Relative to the germline gene, one junction end is altered; a read error may explain this. The genes are TRBV7-9 and TRBJ2-5, with a tentative D call TRBD1 (5 bases). CDR1 and CDR2 (germline): SEHNR, FQNEAQ (reference sequence). The CDR3 loop spans 15 amino acids. This chain's CDR3 is CASGLALAGQETQYF. The CDR3 DNA follows: TGTGCCAGCGGCTTAGCTCTGGCAGGGCAAGAGACCCAGTACTTC.

J is TRBJ1-2 and V is TRBV9; D uncertain. Germline V lookup: CDR1 SGDLS, CDR2 YYNGEE. The germline V and J ends were trimmed by 4 bases and 3 bases, with 10 bases remaining between them. There are 13 residues in the CDR3. The CDR3 region has the DNA TGTGCCAGCAGCCCTAATCCGGACTATGGCTACACCTTC. Translated: CASSPNPDYGYTF.

This sequence joins TRBV6-1 and TRBJ1-2, with D possibly TRBD1 on 6 matching bases. In germline, CDR1 is MNHNS, CDR2 SASEGT. The germline V and J ends were trimmed by 2 bases and 6 bases, with 13 bases remaining between them. This CDR3 is built from 14 residues. CDR3 sequence reads: CASSEKGRGHGYTF. In DNA, the CDR3 is TGTGCCAGCAGTGAAAAGGGCAGGGGCCATGGCTACACCTTC.

A few counts support this clonotype. This chain uses TRBV20-1 with TRBJ2-5; 9 bases agree with TRBD1. Germline-derived CDR1 and CDR2 are DFQATT and SNEGSKA (reference sequence). This CDR3 is 14 amino acids long. The V gene end was trimmed by 2 bases and the J gene end by 5 bases; junction bases not matched to a gene: 6. CDR3 protein: CSARPGQGSETQYF. The DNA of the CDR3 is TGCAGTGCTAGACCGGGACAGGGTTCGGAGACCCAGTACTTC.

V gene TRBV7-3 combines with J gene TRBJ2-6; the match to TRBD1 covers 10 bases. Germline V gene data show CDR1 as SGHTA and CDR2 as FQGTGA. V dropped 1 base and J dropped 3; count of bases not matched to a gene: 12. The CDR3 length is 20 residues. This chain's CDR3 is CASSLIASRTGGFGANVLTF. The CDR3 nucleotides are TGTGCCAGCAGCTTAATTGCAAGCAGGACAGGGGGTTTTGGGGCCAACGTCCTGACTTTC.

J is TRBJ2-1 and V is TRBV20-1, with 8 bases identical to TRBD2. This CDR3 has 14 amino acids. Per the germline V gene, CDR1 is DFQATT and CDR2 is SNEGSKA (reference sequence). V was pared by 2 bases and J by 6 bases, with 6 bases of the junction left unmatched. In DNA form, the CDR3 reads TGCAGTGCTAGACCCGGGAGGGTTCGCAATGAGCAGTTCTTC. Its protein product is CSARPGRVRNEQFF.

This sequence joins TRBV6-5 and TRBJ2-7; D could derive from TRBD1 or TRBD2 (6 bases each). In germline, CDR1 is MNHEY, CDR2 SVGAGI. V lost 4 bases and J 6 bases, leaving 16 bases between the germline ends. The CDR3 contains 14 residues. CDR3 in DNA: TGTGCCAGCAGTTCTCCCGGGGGCGCTTCCGAGCAGTACTTC. Its protein is CASSSPGGASEQYF.

The chain recombines TRBV18 with TRBJ2-1; the D gene is possibly TRBD1 (8 bases). From germline, CDR1 is KGHSH and CDR2 LQKENI. The CDR3 length is 16 residues. The V end lost 2 bases, the J end lost 10 bases, and 21 bases lay between the germline ends. The CDR3 coding sequence is TGTGCCAGCTCACCAAGAGGACAGGGAGGGACCTACGAGCAGTTCTTC. Translation: CASSPRGQGGTYEQFF.